The rows below give T cell receptor beta chains drawn from one sample of a study of technical replicates of blood from several donors. Method: immunoSEQ multiplex PCR; TCRdb's copy keeps in-frame clones and lacks some. Counted here are some 80,000 clones, about 97% occurring once; the ten biggest clones make up 0.25% to 0.3%. Sequenced material: T cells isolated from PBMCs. The origin of the receptors is a human donor in good health. Each CDR3 is given with its conserved first and last residue. A D gene is named only where the DNA matches it firmly. Clone size, where shown, is once, few, many, or a class for clones that have expanded.

J,size,D,V,DNA,CDR3
TRBJ2-1,NA,TRBD2,TRBV30,TGTGCCTGGAGCGGTTGGACTAGCGGGAGGGCCGTTGAAAATGAGCAGTTCTTC,CAWSGWTSGRAVENEQFF
TRBJ2-1,NA,NA,TRBV18,TGTGCCAGCTCACCACAACTCGCGGACAATGAGCAGTTCTTC,CASSPQLADNEQFF
TRBJ2-3,NA,NA,TRBV2,TGTGCCAGCATCAGGGACACAGATACGCAGTATTTT,CASIRDTDTQYF
TRBJ1-5,once,TRBD1,TRBV2,TGTGCCAGCAGTGAAACAGGGGGGAATCAGCCCCAGCATTTT,CASSETGGNQPQHF
TRBJ1-2,once,NA,TRBV29-1,TGCAGCGTTGATCCAGGGCAGGATGGCTACACCTTC,CSVDPGQDGYTF
TRBJ2-5,NA,NA,TRBV6-6,TGTGCCAGCAGTTACTCGCGTCGGGGACACGAGACCCAGTACTTC,CASSYSRRGHETQYF
TRBJ2-1,NA,TRBD2,TRBV4-3,TGCGCCAGCAGCCCTCTAGCGGGAGAATCCTATAATGAGCAGTTCTTC,CASSPLAGESYNEQFF
TRBJ1-2,NA,TRBD1,TRBV14,TGTGCCAGCAGCCAAGCAGGGACAGCTTATGGCTACACCTTC,CASSQAGTAYGYTF
TRBJ1-1,NA,NA,TRBV5-6,TGTGCCAGCAGCCACCTTAGGGGGAACACTGAAGCTTTCTTT,CASSHLRGNTEAFF
TRBJ2-5,NA,NA,TRBV12-5,TGTGCTAGTGGTTTGGTCGGGGAGACCCAGTACTTC,CASGLVGETQYF
TRBJ1-4,NA,NA,TRBV10-1,TGCGCCAGCAGAACTCTAGGACTCCTCGAAAAACTGTTTTTT,CASRTLGLLEKLFF
TRBJ1-2,NA,NA,TRBV19,TGTGCCAGTAGTACTACCGTTGACACCATAAACTATGGCTACACCTTC,CASSTTVDTINYGYTF
TRBJ1-3,NA,TRBD1,TRBV2,TGTGCCAGCAGTGCGCAGGGGGCCTTCTTCTCTGGAAACACCATATATTTT,CASSAQGAFFSGNTIYF
TRBJ2-7,NA,TRBD1,TRBV27,TGTGCCAGCAGTTTATTGGGACAGGGGAACGAGCAGTACTTC,CASSLLGQGNEQYF
TRBJ1-1,NA,TRBD1,TRBV6-5,TGTGCCAGCAGTTATTACCTAGGACAGGGGGGGACTGAAGCTTTCTTT,CASSYYLGQGGTEAFF
TRBJ1-1,NA,TRBD1,TRBV14,TGTGCCAGCAGCCCATACGGACAGGACTATTTCTTT,CASSPYGQDYFF
TRBJ1-4,once,NA,TRBV30,TGTGCCTGGAGCGCCAGGTCTGAAAAACTGTTTTTT,CAWSARSEKLFF
TRBJ2-7,once,TRBD2,TRBV5-1,TGCGCCAGCAGAGCGGGAGGATGGGAGCAGTACTTC,CASRAGGWEQYF
TRBJ2-2,NA,NA,TRBV2,TGTGCCAGCCAGCGACGACTAACGAACACCGGGGAGCTGTTTTTT,CASQRRLTNTGELFF
TRBJ1-3,NA,NA,TRBV9,TGTGCCAGCAGCGTTTCTCCGGGGTTGGGAAACACCATATATTTT,CASSVSPGLGNTIYF
TRBJ2-7,once,NA,TRBV25-1,TGTGCCAGCAGAGGTAGGCGGGGGGACAGGGCAGATTACGAGCAGTACTTC,CASRGRRGDRADYEQYF
TRBJ2-7,NA,NA,TRBV27,TGTGCCAGCAGTCAGGGAGGCGCCTACGAGCAGTACTTC,CASSQGGAYEQYF
TRBJ2-7,NA,NA,TRBV7-9,TGTGCCAGCAGCCCCTCAGGGATCGCTAAAGAGCAGTACTTC,CASSPSGIAKEQYF
TRBJ2-7,NA,NA,TRBV7-9,TGTGCCACCGAGATTCCCTCACAGGGCGAGTCCTACGAGCAGTACTTC,CATEIPSQGESYEQYF
TRBJ2-1,NA,TRBD2,TRBV7-2,TGTGCCAGCAGCTTAGCGCGGACTAGCGGGAGGGGTAATGAGCAGTTCTTC,CASSLARTSGRGNEQFF
TRBJ2-3,NA,NA,TRBV5-4,TGTGCCAGCAGCTTACAGGTCACAGATACGCAGTATTTT,CASSLQVTDTQYF
TRBJ2-3,NA,NA,TRBV6-1,TGTGCCAGCAGTGACCAGAAACCAGATACGCAGTATTTT,CASSDQKPDTQYF
TRBJ2-7,NA,TRBD1,TRBV7-2,TGTGCCAGCAGCCCATCGGGACAGGGGTTCTACGAGCAGTACTTC,CASSPSGQGFYEQYF
TRBJ2-1,NA,NA,TRBV6-5,TGTGCCAGCAGTGAGGGACTCTACAATGAGCAGTTCTTC,CASSEGLYNEQFF
TRBJ1-4,NA,TRBD1,TRBV9,TGTGCCAGCAGCGCCCCACAGGGGGCAACTAATGAAAAACTGTTTTTT,CASSAPQGATNEKLFF
TRBJ2-2,once,NA,TRBV4-3,TGCGCCAGCAGCCAAGATCAGACCGGGGAGCTGTTTTTT,CASSQDQTGELFF
TRBJ2-7,NA,TRBD2,TRBV9,TGTGCCAGCAGCCCCACCGGGACTACCTGGGAGCAGTACTTC,CASSPTGTTWEQYF
TRBJ1-5,NA,TRBD1,TRBV19,TGTGCCAGTAGTGCGGACAGGGAAGACCATAGCAATCAGCCCCAGCATTTT,CASSADREDHSNQPQHF
TRBJ2-1,NA,TRBD2,TRBV6-5,TGTGCCAGCGGGCTAGCGGGAGGTGAGCAGTTCTTC,CASGLAGGEQFF
TRBJ2-7,NA,TRBD1,TRBV5-4,TGTGCCAGCAGCTTGGATACAGGGGGTGCCACGTGGGAGCAGTACTTC,CASSLDTGGATWEQYF
TRBJ2-3,NA,TRBD1,TRBV27,TGTGCCAGCAGACGTCCCGGGACAGGGGAGACAGATACGCAGTATTTT,CASRRPGTGETDTQYF
TRBJ2-5,NA,NA,TRBV11-3,TGTGCCAGCAGCTTAGTTGGGAGCCAAGAGACCCAGTACTTC,CASSLVGSQETQYF
TRBJ2-5,NA,NA,TRBV4-2,TGTGCCAGCAGCCAAGTTGGCGGGTCTAGGGAGACCCAGTACTTC,CASSQVGGSRETQYF
TRBJ1-1,NA,NA,TRBV27,TGTGCCAGCAGTTGGACCCGGACACTGAACACTGAAGCTTTCTTT,CASSWTRTLNTEAFF
TRBJ1-1,NA,TRBD1,TRBV25-1,TGTGCCAGCAGTGAAAGAGGGACAGGGAACACTGAAGCTTTCTTT,CASSERGTGNTEAFF
TRBJ1-5,NA,NA,TRBV4-1,TGCGCCAGCAGCCAAGATCTCCGGGGTAGCCAGCCCCAGCATTTT,CASSQDLRGSQPQHF
TRBJ2-1,NA,NA,TRBV4-2,TGTGCCAGCAGCCCGGGGCGGGATCGCTATGAGCAGTTCTTC,CASSPGRDRYEQFF
TRBJ1-1,NA,NA,TRBV28,TGTGCCAGCAGTTTAGTCGGGGGAGTGAACACTGAAGCTTTCTTT,CASSLVGGVNTEAFF
TRBJ2-3,NA,NA,TRBV7-2,TGTGCCAGCAGCTTAGGAACCCGGGGCACAGATACGCAGTATTTT,CASSLGTRGTDTQYF
TRBJ2-1,NA,NA,TRBV7-9,TGTGCCAGCAGTCTGACACAGGGTAGAAGGGACAATGAGCAGTTCTTC,CASSLTQGRRDNEQFF
TRBJ2-1,NA,TRBD2,TRBV27,TGTGCCAGCAGTCCCCCCGCTAGCGGGCCCTACAATGAGCAGTTCTTC,CASSPPASGPYNEQFF
TRBJ1-5,NA,NA,TRBV27,TGTGCCAGCAGTTTGTTCAGGGGCCGGAATCAGCCCCAGCATTTT,CASSLFRGRNQPQHF
TRBJ1-1,NA,TRBD1,TRBV10-3,TGTGCCATCAGAGAGGACAGGGGTGTCACTGAAGCTTTCTTT,CAIREDRGVTEAFF
TRBJ2-7,NA,NA,TRBV7-9,TGTGCCAGCACCCCACGGACGGGGGAGGACAGGTCTTACTACGAGCAGTACTTC,CASTPRTGEDRSYYEQYF
TRBJ2-1,NA,NA,TRBV10-3,TGTGCCATCAGTGGGGGGGCCAGCGGGGAGTACAATGAGCAGTTCTTC,CAISGGASGEYNEQFF
TRBJ1-3,NA,NA,TRBV6-5,TGTGCCAGCAGTTACTCGCGGCTCTCTGGAAACACCATATATTTT,CASSYSRLSGNTIYF
TRBJ2-1,NA,NA,TRBV6-5,TGTGCCAGCAGTTACTACGCTAGGGGGGGCAGGAATGAGCAGTTCTTC,CASSYYARGGRNEQFF
TRBJ1-1,NA,NA,TRBV5-4,TGTGCCAGCAGCTTGTCCGGGACAGAAGCTTTCTTT,CASSLSGTEAFF
TRBJ1-1,NA,NA,TRBV2,TGTGCCAGCAGAGGACATTACACTGAAGCTTTCTTT,CASRGHYTEAFF
TRBJ2-1,NA,TRBD2,TRBV11-2,TGTGCCAGCAGCTTCAGACTAGCAGAAACCTACAATGAGCAGTTCTTC,CASSFRLAETYNEQFF
TRBJ2-7,NA,NA,TRBV11-2,TGTGCCAGCAGCCTCCCGGGACAATACGAGCAGTACTTC,CASSLPGQYEQYF
TRBJ2-7,NA,TRBD2,TRBV5-1,TGCGCCAGCAGCTCCGAGACTAGCAGCCCTTCCTACGAGCAGTACTTC,CASSSETSSPSYEQYF
TRBJ1-2,NA,NA,TRBV6-5,TGTGCCAGCAGCCAAACAAACTATGGCTACACCTTC,CASSQTNYGYTF